The sequence of this T cell receptor (beta chain) was determined in a study of blood T cells in healthy people across ages. Next came a second PCR, run for roughly 6 to 11 cycles, which used a sample-barcoded 5' primer along with a J-beta primer mix. From the 5' RACE reads, TCRdb called clonotypes with MiXCR, one entry per CDR3 protein. This sample yields around 320,000 distinct CDR3 sequences, of which around 29% are seen a single time; approximately 28% belongs to the top ten. Overall study findings and caveats: Naive CD4+ cell counts and diversity both ran higher in long-lived than in aged donors.

This clonotype was recorded a few times. What it recognizes is unknown. This CDR3 has 14 amino acids. Trimming took 5 bases from V and 0 from J, leaving 7 bases between them. Germline CDR1 and CDR2: SEHNR and FQNEAQ (reference sequence). The people who gave samples were healthy Caucasians from Russia, aged about 6 to 100. Each sample yielded at least 6 million isolated PBMCs. The sequenced sample was blood. The chain recombines TRBV7-9 with TRBJ1-4, with D hard to call. This clonotype originated in a woman between 70 and 85 years old in good health. The CDR3 reads CASSRFTTNEKLFF. The CDR3 DNA is TGTGCCAGCAGCCGATTTACAACTAATGAAAAACTGTTTTTT.